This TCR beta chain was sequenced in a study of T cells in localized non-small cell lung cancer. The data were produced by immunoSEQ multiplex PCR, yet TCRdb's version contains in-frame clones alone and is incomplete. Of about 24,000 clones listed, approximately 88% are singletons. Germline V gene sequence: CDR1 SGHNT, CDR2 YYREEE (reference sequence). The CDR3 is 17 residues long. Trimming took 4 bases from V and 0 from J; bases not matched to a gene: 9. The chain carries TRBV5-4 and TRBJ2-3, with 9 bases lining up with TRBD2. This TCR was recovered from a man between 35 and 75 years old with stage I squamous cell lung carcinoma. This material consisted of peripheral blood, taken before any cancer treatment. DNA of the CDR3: TGTGCCAGCAGCCCCCTCGCGGGGGGGACTAGCACAGATACGCAGTATTTT. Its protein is CASSPLAGGTSTDTQYF.